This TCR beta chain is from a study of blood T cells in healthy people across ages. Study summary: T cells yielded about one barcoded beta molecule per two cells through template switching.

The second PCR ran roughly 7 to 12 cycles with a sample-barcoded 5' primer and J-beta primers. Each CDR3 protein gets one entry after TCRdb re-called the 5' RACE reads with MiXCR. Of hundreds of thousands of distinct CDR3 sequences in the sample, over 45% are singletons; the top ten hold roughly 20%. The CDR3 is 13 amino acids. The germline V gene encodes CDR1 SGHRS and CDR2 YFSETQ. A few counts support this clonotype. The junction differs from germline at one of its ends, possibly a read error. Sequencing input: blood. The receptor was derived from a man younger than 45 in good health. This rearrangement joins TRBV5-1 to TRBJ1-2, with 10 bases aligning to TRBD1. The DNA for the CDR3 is TGTGCCAGCAGCCTAGGACAGGGGGATGGCTACACCTTC. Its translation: CASSLGQGDGYTF.